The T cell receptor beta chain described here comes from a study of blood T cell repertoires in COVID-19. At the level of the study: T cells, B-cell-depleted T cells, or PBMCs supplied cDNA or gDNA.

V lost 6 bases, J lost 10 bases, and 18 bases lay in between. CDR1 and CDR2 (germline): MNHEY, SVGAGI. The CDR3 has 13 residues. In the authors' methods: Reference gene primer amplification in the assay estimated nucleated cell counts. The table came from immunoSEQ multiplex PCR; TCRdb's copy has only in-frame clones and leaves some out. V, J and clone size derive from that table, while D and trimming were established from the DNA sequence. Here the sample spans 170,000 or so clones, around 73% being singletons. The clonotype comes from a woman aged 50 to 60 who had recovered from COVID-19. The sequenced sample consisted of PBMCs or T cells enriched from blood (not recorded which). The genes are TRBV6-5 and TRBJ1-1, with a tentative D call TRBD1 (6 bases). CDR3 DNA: TGTGCCAGCAGAGCAACAGGGTTAATGGGAGCTTTCTTT. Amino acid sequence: CASRATGLMGAFF.